This note documents a single TCR beta chain sequence. The antigen remains undetermined. CDR1 is SGHRS, CDR2 YFSETQ, per germline. Trimming stripped 0 bases from V and 5 bases from J, with 14 bases between. The CDR3 loop spans 15 amino acids. This PCR relied on a set of 60 Vbeta primers and 13 Jbeta primers. Profiled with immunoSEQ multiplex PCR; TCRdb holds only in-frame clones, not every one. This sample has 100,000 to 150,000 clones, with approximately 77% found just once. This sample is drawn from a study of cytomegalovirus exposure and HLA in healthy donors. The overall study: A prior analysis found 117 million unique TCR beta sequences from 170 million or so T cells. Genetic ancestry analysis placed about 76% of the 410 or so donors that were genotyped in the Caucasian-associated cluster.

Study conclusions and caveats: In vitro data verified three CMV-associated chains as specific for CMV antigens.

J is TRBJ1-1 and V is TRBV5-1; possibly TRBD1 for D (5 bases). Sequenced: PBMCs. This TCR was sampled from a woman aged 60-70 years in good health and CMV-seronegative. CDR3 sequence (DNA): TGCGCCAGCAGCTTGGTCGTCCAGGGTAGTACTGAAGCTTTCTTT. Protein: CASSLVVQGSTEAFF.